A single sample gave rise to the 11 T cell receptor beta chains below, sequenced in a study of read filtering for tumor transcriptome and immune sequencing. This library used roughly 430 ng RNA and molecular barcoded adaptors spanning alpha/delta and beta/gamma chains. TCRdb recomputed calls from the reads with MiXCR, one row per CDR3 protein. The sample has 65,000 or so distinct CDR3 sequences, approximately 18% seen once. Sample: a population of CD138-negative cells sorted from bone marrow. All receptors come from a donor aged 40 or older with multiple myeloma.

In its sample, this clonotype was seen once. With a much larger clone just one base away, this may be a read error. This chain uses TRBV5-1 with TRBJ2-5, with D possibly matching TRBD1 (6 bases). Per germline, CDR1 SGHRS and CDR2 YFSETQ. Trimming removed 4 bases at V and 5 bases at J, with 21 bases between. CDR3 length equals 16 residues. The CDR3 region has the DNA TGCGCCAGCAGCACCCTCGGACAGTTATCGGAGGAGACCCAGTACTTC. It yields the protein CASSTLGQLSEETQYF. Looking up the rest from reference TRBV5-1 and TRBJ2-5 gives the full variable domain: KAGVTQTPRYLIKTRGQQVTLSCSPISGHRSVSWYQQTPGQGLQFLFEYFSETQRNKGNFPGRFSGRQFSNSRSEMNVSTLELGDSALYLCASSTLGQLSEETQYFGPGTRLLVL.

This clonotype was seen at least ten times. The chain recombines TRBV5-1 with TRBJ1-1; D gene unclear. In germline, CDR1 is SGHRS, CDR2 YFSETQ. The CDR3 length is 14 residues. V lost 4 bases and J 1 base, leaving 11 bases between the germline ends. CDR3 region: CASSPGLENTEAFF. CDR3 nucleotide sequence: TGCGCCAGCAGCCCAGGACTCGAGAACACTGAAGCTTTCTTT.

This clonotype was counted at least ten times. This rearrangement joins TRBV7-2 to TRBJ1-1; possibly TRBD1 for D (6 bases). Trimming shortened V by 5 bases and J by 8 bases, and 12 bases separated the two germline ends. CDR3 length: 12 residues. Per the germline V gene, CDR1 is SGHTA and CDR2 is FQGNSA. Here the CDR3 DNA reads TGTGCCAGCAGCCCATCCGGGACAGAAGCTTTCTTT. Protein: CASSPSGTEAFF.

As concerns this clonotype: A read error may be the cause here, since a much bigger clone is one base away. The chain is built from TRBV19 and TRBJ1-4; perhaps TRBD1 as D (5 bases). Germline values: CDR1 LNHDA, CDR2 SQIVND (reference sequence). The V and J ends lost 2 bases and 13 bases respectively, with 14 bases between them. This CDR3 region has 13 residues. CDR3 coding DNA: TGTGCCAGTAGTATAAGCAGGGACGGAATACTGTTTTTT. It is translated as CASSISRDGILFF.

To note about this clonotype: A much larger clone sits a single nucleotide away, making a read error possible. The V gene is TRBV7-3, the J gene TRBJ1-1; 8 bases are shared with TRBD1. V was clipped by 5 bases and J by 6 bases; unmatched bases: 5. CDR1 SGHTA and CDR2 FQGTGA come from the germline V gene. The CDR3 is made up of 13 amino acids. CDR3 protein: CASSPGTGSEAFF. The DNA of the CDR3 is TGTGCCAGCAGCCCCGGGACAGGATCTGAAGCTTTCTTT.

This clonotype was detected many times. The chain combines TRBV20-1 with TRBJ2-3; 10 nucleotides match TRBD2. Per germline, CDR1 DFQATT and CDR2 SNEGSKA (reference sequence). This CDR3 spans 15 amino acids. V shed 1 base, J shed 1 base, and the junction held 2 bases outside the gene matches. This CDR3 reads CSARGLAGGTDTQYF. The CDR3 DNA reads TGCAGTGCTAGAGGGCTAGCGGGGGGCACAGATACGCAGTATTTT.

The table lists this clonotype with many counts. The chain employs TRBV7-2 and TRBJ2-3; D could derive from TRBD1 or TRBD2 (6 bases each). V lost 5 bases and J lost 5, with 23 bases in between. CDR1 is SGHTA and CDR2 is FQGNSA in the germline V gene. This CDR3 has 17 amino acids. This CDR3 is CASSQEARGAGIDTQYF. In DNA, the CDR3 is TGTGCCAGCAGCCAGGAGGCGAGGGGGGCAGGAATAGATACGCAGTATTTT.

This clonotype was observed many times. CDR3 loop: CAWSPLAGVSNEQFF. The CDR3 DNA sequence: TGTGCCTGGAGTCCGCTAGCGGGGGTGTCCAATGAGCAGTTCTTC. The chain recombines TRBV30 with TRBJ2-1; 10 positions match TRBD2. The germline V gene encodes CDR1 GTSNPN and CDR2 SVGIG (reference sequence). V lost 2 bases to trimming and J lost 6 bases; unmatched junction nucleotides: 7. This CDR3 has 15 amino acids.

In its sample, this clonotype was seen many times. The genes are TRBV20-1 and TRBJ1-1; D not resolved. The germline gives CDR1 DFQATT, CDR2 SNEGSKA (reference sequence). CDR3 length: 13 residues. Trimming took 6 bases from V and 3 from J, leaving 14 bases between them. The CDR3 DNA sequence: TGCAGTGCCAGGAGGGCAGGAGACACTGAAGCTTTCTTT. It codes for CSARRAGDTEAFF.

The table lists this clonotype with many counts. This chain uses TRBV7-3 with TRBJ1-6; D remains unclear. The germline gives CDR1 SGHTA, CDR2 FQGTGA. The length of the CDR3 is 15 residues. V was cut by 1 base and J by 7 bases, with 11 bases left in between. In DNA form, the CDR3 reads TGTGCCAGCAGCTTAAATCCGGGATCGAATTCACCCCTCCACTTT. This gives the protein CASSLNPGSNSPLHF.

This clonotype was picked up a small number of times. This rearrangement joins TRBV27 to TRBJ2-3, with 10 bases lining up with TRBD2. This CDR3 has 16 residues. In germline, CDR1 is MNHEY, CDR2 SMNVEV (reference sequence). Unmatched junction bases numbered 5, after V lost 5 bases and J lost 0 bases. Here the CDR3 DNA reads TGTGCCAGCAGTGTTCGGACTAGCGGTAGCACAGATACGCAGTATTTT. Amino acids: CASSVRTSGSTDTQYF.